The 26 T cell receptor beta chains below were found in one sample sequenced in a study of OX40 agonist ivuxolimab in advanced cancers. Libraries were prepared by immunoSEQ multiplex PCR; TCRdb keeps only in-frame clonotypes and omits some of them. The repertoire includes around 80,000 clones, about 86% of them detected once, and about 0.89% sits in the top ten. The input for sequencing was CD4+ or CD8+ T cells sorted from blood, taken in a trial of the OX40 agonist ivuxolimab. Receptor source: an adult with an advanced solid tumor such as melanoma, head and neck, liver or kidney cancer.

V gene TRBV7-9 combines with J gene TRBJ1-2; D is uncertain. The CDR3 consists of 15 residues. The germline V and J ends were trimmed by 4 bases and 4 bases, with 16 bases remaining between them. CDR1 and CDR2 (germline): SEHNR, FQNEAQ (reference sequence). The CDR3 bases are TGTGCCAGCAGCTCCCCGCGGGCAGAGATCTATGGCTACACCTTC. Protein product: CASSSPRAEIYGYTF.

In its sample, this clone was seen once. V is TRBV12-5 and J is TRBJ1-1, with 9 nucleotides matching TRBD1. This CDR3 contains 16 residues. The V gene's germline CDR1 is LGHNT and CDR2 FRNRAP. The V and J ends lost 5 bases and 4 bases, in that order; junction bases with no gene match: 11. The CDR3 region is CASGPGTGILSTEAFF. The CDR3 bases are TGTGCTAGTGGTCCGGGGACAGGGATATTGAGCACTGAAGCTTTCTTT. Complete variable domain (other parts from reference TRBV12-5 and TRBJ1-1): DARVTQTPRHKVTEMGQEVTMRCQPILGHNTVFWYRQTMMQGLELLAYFRNRAPLDDSGMPKDRFSAEMPDATLATLKIQPSEPRDSAVYFCASGPGTGILSTEAFFGQGTRLTVV.

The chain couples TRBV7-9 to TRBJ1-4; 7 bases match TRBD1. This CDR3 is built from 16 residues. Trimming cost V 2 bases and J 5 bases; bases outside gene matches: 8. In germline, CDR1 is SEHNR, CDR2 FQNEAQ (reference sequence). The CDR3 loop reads CASSLPRDSRNEKLFF. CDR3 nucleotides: TGTGCCAGCAGCTTACCACGGGACAGTCGCAATGAAAAACTGTTTTTT.

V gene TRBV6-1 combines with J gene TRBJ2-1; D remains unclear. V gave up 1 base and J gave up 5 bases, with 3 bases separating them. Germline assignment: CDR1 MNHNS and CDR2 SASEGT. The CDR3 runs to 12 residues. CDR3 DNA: TGTGCCAGCAGTGAAGTTAACAATGAGCAGTTCTTC. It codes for CASSEVNNEQFF.

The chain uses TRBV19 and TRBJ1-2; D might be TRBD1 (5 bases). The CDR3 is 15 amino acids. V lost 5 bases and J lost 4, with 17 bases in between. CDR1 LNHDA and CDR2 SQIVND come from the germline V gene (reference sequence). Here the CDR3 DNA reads TGTGCCAGTAGTTTTGGAGGGGCGACAACCTATGGCTACACCTTC. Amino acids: CASSFGGATTYGYTF.

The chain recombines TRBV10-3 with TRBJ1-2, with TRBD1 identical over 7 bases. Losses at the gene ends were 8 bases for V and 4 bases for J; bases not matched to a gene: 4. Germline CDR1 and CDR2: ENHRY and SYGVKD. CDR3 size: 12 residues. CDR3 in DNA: TGTGCCATCTTTGACAGGGTCTATGGCTACACCTTC. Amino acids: CAIFDRVYGYTF.

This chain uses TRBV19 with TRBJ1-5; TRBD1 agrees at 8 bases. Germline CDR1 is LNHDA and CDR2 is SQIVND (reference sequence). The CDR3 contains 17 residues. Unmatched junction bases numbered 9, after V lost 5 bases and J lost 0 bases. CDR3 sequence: CASSPLGQGNSNQPQHF. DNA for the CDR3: TGTGCCAGTAGTCCACTAGGACAGGGTAATAGCAATCAGCCCCAGCATTTT.

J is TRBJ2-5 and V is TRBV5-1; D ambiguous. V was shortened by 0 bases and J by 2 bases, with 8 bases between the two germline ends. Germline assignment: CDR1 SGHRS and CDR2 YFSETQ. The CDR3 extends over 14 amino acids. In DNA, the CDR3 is TGCGCCAGCAGCTTGGAACCGGCACAAGAGACCCAGTACTTC. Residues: CASSLEPAQETQYF.

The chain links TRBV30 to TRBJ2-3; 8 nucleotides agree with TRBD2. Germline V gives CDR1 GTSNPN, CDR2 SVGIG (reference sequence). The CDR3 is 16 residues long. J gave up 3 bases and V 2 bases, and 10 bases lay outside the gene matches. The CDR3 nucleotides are TGTGCCTGGAGTATACCGGGGGGGAGCAGGACAGATACGCAGTATTTT. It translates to CAWSIPGGSRTDTQYF.

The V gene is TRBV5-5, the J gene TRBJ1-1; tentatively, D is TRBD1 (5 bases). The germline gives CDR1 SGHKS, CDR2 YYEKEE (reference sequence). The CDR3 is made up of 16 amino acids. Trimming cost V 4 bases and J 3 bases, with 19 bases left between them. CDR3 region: CASSDSSPSWDTEAFF. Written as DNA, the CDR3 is TGTGCCAGCAGCGACAGTTCGCCTTCATGGGACACTGAAGCTTTCTTT.

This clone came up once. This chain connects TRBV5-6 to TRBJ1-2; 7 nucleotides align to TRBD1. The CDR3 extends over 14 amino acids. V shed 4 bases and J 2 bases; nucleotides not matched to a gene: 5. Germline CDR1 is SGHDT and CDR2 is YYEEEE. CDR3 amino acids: CASSRTGENYGYTF. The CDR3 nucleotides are TGTGCCAGCAGCAGGACAGGAGAAAACTATGGCTACACCTTC.

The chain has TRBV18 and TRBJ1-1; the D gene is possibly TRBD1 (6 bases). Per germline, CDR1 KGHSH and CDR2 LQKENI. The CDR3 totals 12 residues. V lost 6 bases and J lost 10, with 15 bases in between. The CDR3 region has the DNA TGTGCCAGCTCGCCCAGGGGTCTGGGAGCTTTCTTT. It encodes CASSPRGLGAFF.

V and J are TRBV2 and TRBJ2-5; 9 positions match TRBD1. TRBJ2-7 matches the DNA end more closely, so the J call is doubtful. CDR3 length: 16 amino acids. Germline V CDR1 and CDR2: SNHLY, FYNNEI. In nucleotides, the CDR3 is TGTGCCAGCATCCGACACCCGGGACAGGGTCAAAACGAGCAGTACTTC. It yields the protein CASIRHPGQGQNEQYF.

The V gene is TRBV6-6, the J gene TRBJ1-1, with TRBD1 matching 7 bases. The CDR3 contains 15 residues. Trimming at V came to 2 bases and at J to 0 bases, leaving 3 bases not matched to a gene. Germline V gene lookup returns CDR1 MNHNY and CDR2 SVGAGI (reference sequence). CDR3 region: CASSYGGQMNTEAFF. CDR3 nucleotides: TGTGCCAGCAGTTACGGGGGACAGATGAACACTGAAGCTTTCTTT.

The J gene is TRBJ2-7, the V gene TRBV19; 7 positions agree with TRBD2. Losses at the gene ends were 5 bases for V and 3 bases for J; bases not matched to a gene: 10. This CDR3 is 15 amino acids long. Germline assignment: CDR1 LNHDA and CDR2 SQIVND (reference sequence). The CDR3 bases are TGTGCCAGTAGTCCCCGCGGGAGCGGTATCTACGAGCAGTACTTC. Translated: CASSPRGSGIYEQYF.

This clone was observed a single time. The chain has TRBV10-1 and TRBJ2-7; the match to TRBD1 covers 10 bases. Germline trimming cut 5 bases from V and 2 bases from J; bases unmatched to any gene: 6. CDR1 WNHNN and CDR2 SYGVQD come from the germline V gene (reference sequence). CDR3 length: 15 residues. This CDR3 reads CASSSRDRGTYEQYF. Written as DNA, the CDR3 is TGCGCCAGCAGTTCCCGGGACAGGGGCACCTACGAGCAGTACTTC.

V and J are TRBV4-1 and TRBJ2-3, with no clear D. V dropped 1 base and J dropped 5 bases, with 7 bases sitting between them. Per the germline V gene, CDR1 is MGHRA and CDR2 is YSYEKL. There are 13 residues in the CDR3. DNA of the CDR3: TGCGCCAGCAGCCAAGGATGGCGAGATACGCAGTATTTT. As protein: CASSQGWRDTQYF.

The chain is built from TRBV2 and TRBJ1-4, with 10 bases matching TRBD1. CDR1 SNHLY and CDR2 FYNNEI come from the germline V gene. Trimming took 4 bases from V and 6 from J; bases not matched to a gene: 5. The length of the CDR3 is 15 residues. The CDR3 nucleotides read TGTGCCAGCAGTGGATCGGGACAGGGGTATGAAAAACTGTTTTTT. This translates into CASSGSGQGYEKLFF.

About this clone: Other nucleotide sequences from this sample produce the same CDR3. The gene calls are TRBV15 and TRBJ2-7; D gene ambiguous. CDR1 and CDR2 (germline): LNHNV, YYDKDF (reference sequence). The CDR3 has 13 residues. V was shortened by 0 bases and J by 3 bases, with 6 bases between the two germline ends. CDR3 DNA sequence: TGTGCCACCAGCAGAGAGGTTGGCTACGAGCAGTACTTC. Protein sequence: CATSREVGYEQYF.

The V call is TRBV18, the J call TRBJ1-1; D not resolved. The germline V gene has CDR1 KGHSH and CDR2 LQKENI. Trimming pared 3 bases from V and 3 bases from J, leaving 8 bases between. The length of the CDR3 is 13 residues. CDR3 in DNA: TGTGCCAGCTCACCTCCAGGAGACACTGAAGCTTTCTTT. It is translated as CASSPPGDTEAFF.

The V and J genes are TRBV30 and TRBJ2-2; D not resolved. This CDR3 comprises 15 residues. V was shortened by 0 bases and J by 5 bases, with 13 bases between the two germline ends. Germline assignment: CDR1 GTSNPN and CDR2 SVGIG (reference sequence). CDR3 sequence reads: CAWSVPPATTGELFF. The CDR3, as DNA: TGTGCCTGGAGTGTACCTCCAGCTACAACCGGGGAGCTGTTTTTT. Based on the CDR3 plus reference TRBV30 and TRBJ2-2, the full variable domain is SQTIHQWPATLVQPVGSPLSLECTVEGTSNPNLYWYRQAAGRGLQLLFYSVGIGQISSEVPQNLSASRPQDRQFILSSKKLLLSDSGFYLCAWSVPPATTGELFFGEGSRLTVL.

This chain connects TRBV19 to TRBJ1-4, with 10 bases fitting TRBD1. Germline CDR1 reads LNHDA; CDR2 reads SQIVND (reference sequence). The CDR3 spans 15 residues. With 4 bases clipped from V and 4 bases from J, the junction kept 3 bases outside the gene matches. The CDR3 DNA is TGTGCCAGTAGTACCCGGGACAGGGGTAATGAAAAACTGTTTTTT. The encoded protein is CASSTRDRGNEKLFF.

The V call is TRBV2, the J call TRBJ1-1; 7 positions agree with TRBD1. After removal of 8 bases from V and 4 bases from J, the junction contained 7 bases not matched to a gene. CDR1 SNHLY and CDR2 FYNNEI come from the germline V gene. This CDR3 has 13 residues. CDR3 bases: TGTGCCAGCGGACAGGCTGCTTCCACTGAAGCTTTCTTT. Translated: CASGQAASTEAFF.

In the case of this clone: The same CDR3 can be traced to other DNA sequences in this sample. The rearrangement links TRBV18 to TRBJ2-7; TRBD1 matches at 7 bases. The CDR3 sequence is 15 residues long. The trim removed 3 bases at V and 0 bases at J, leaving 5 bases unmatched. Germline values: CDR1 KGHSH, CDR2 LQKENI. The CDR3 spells CASSPGTASSYEQYF. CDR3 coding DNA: TGTGCCAGCTCACCCGGGACAGCCTCCTCCTACGAGCAGTACTTC.

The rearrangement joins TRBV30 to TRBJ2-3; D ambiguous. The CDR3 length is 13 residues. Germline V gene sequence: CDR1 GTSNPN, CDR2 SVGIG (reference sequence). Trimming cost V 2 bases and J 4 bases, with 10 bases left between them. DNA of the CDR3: TGTGCCTGGAGTCCGGTTGGTGCAGATACGCAGTATTTT. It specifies CAWSPVGADTQYF.

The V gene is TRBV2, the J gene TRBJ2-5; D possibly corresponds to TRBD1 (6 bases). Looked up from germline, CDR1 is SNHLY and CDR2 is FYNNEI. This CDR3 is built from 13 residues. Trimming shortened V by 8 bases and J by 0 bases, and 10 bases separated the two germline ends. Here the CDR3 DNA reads TGTGCCAGCGGTACAGGGAACCAAGAGACCCAGTACTTC. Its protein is CASGTGNQETQYF.